The TCR beta chain described here comes from a study of post-analysis software for immune sequencing data. Study context: In terms of disease course, relapsing-remitting, secondary progressive and progressive-relapsing multiple sclerosis were included. The study, taken as a whole, reports: Comparison with controls showed significantly lower normalized Chao1 diversity in multiple sclerosis patients. Samples made in the same batch grouped tightly together by F measure. A handful of TRBV segments were significantly more frequent in patients than in controls. TRBV5-6, TRBV5-1 and TRBV20-1 were among these segments.

Note on this clonotype: As yet, its antigen is unknown.

The ends were cut back, 2 bases at V and 7 bases at J, with 10 bases in the middle. The CDR3 runs 13 residues. In germline, CDR1 is MNHEY, CDR2 SVGEGT. Presence of unique molecular identifiers characterized the TCR beta cDNA libraries. A population of roughly 0.95 to 10 million T cells gave rise to about 500,000 cDNA molecules. TCRdb reprocessed the PCR reads with MiXCR, giving one entry per CDR3 protein. The sample has hundreds of thousands of distinct CDR3 sequences, approximately 59% seen once; the top ten hold over 9%. The TCR was taken from a girl aged 2-10 years with multiple sclerosis. Sequencing input: blood. The genes are TRBV6-2 or TRBV6-3 and TRBJ2-3; TRBD1 might be the D (5 bases). DNA of the CDR3: TGTGCCAGCAGTTACGGGGCCGGGTATACGCAGTATTTT. This codes for CASSYGAGYTQYF.